The following is a T cell receptor beta chain sequence with its context. Its cognate antigen is unknown. This entry comes from a study of identical twins. Study results and caveats: Insertion counts were lower in abundant cord blood beta clonotypes, a trend that memory repertoires did not show.

A universal primer site was added by template switching, and unique molecular identifiers were carried by the cDNA. Using its own MiXCR run on the 5' RACE reads, TCRdb lists one record per CDR3 protein. This sample carries roughly 240,000 distinct CDR3 sequences, 6% to 8.5% of them seen once, and the ten largest clones take roughly 5%. The trim removed 10 bases at V and 8 bases at J, leaving 7 bases unmatched. Germline-derived CDR1 and CDR2 are MNHEY and SMNVEV (reference sequence). The CDR3 has 11 amino acids. Another study also made use of these data, one on yellow fever vaccine responses in identical twins.

Sample: CD8+ T cells sorted from blood. This receptor was obtained from a woman aged 18 to 35 in good health. The V call is TRBV27, the J call TRBJ1-2; 7 bases agree with TRBD1. The CDR3 nucleotides read TGTGCCACAAGACAGGGTGCCGGCTACACCTTC. Translation: CATRQGAGYTF.